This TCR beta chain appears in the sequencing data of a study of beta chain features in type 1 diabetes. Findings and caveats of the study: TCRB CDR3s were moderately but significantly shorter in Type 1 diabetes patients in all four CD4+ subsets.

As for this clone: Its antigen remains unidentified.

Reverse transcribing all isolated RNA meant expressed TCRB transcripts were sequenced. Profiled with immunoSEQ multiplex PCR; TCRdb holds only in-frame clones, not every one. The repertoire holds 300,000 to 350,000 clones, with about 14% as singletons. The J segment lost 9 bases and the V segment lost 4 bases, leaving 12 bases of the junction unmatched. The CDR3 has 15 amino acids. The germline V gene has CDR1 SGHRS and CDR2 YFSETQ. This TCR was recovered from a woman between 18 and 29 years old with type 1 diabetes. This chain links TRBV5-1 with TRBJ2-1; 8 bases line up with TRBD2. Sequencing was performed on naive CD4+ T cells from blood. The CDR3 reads CASSPRGGAQGEQFF. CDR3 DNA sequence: TGCGCCAGCAGCCCCCGGGGGGGGGCGCAAGGTGAGCAGTTCTTC.